Following are 32 T cell receptor beta chains from one sample sequenced in a study of cytomegalovirus exposure and HLA in healthy donors. With 60 Vbeta and 13 Jbeta primers, the PCR was carried out. Measured with immunoSEQ multiplex PCR; TCRdb has only the in-frame clones, and not every one. Of about 91,000 clones listed, just under 80% are singletons. Sequencing input: PBMCs. The receptors here all came from a male donor in good health and CMV-seropositive.

This clone has more than one count but fewer than ten. This chain links TRBV27 with TRBJ2-7; perhaps TRBD2 as D (5 bases). This CDR3 region has 13 residues. V lost 2 bases and J lost 2, with 7 bases in between. CDR1 is MNHEY and CDR2 is SMNVEV in the germline V gene (reference sequence). CDR3 protein: CASSLRGAYEQYF. CDR3 sequence (DNA): TGTGCCAGCAGTTTACGGGGTGCCTACGAGCAGTACTTC.

The chain links TRBV5-4 to TRBJ2-5; TRBD2 aligns across 7 bases. CDR3 length: 15 residues. The trim removed 2 bases at V and 2 bases at J, leaving 6 bases unmatched. Germline CDR1 and CDR2: SGHNT and YYREEE (reference sequence). The CDR3 reads CASSFPGGTQETQYF. For the CDR3, the DNA is TGTGCCAGCAGCTTTCCGGGGGGTACACAAGAGACCCAGTACTTC.

The gene calls are TRBV4-1 and TRBJ2-2, with D possibly being TRBD2 (6 bases). V shed 1 base and J shed 2 bases, with 11 bases lying between them. The CDR3 runs 16 residues. Per the germline V gene, CDR1 is MGHRA and CDR2 is YSYEKL. CDR3 DNA sequence: TGCGCCAGCAGCCAAGGCGGGGCAGTAAACACCGGGGAGCTGTTTTTT. Translation: CASSQGGAVNTGELFF.

This clone was seen only a few times. The chain carries TRBV7-9 and TRBJ2-1; 9 nucleotides agree with TRBD2. This CDR3 spans 15 amino acids. Trimming took 4 bases from V and 10 from J; bases not matched to a gene: 11. The germline gives CDR1 SEHNR, CDR2 FQNEAQ (reference sequence). The CDR3: CASSSPGLAGREQFF. CDR3 in DNA: TGTGCCAGCAGCTCACCGGGACTAGCCGGAAGAGAGCAGTTCTTC.

The chain employs TRBV5-1 and TRBJ2-3, with D hard to call. The germline V gene has CDR1 SGHRS and CDR2 YFSETQ. The CDR3 extends over 18 amino acids. V shed 7 bases and J shed 1 base, with 25 bases lying between them. CDR3 bases: TGCGCCAGCGAACCGTTCAGGCCTCGGCTCGAAGGCACAGATACGCAGTATTTT. Protein sequence: CASEPFRPRLEGTDTQYF.

The chain carries TRBV28 and TRBJ2-2; D unresolved. CDR3 size: 14 residues. V was clipped by 5 bases and J by 3 bases, with 10 bases between them. Germline V CDR1 and CDR2: MDHEN, SYDVKM. For the CDR3, the DNA is TGTGCCAGCAGTCCTCCGTTTGACACCGGGGAGCTGTTTTTT. As protein: CASSPPFDTGELFF. Based on the CDR3 plus reference TRBV28 and TRBJ2-2, the full variable domain is DVKVTQSSRYLVKRTGEKVFLECVQDMDHENMFWYRQDPGLGLRLIYFSYDVKMKEKGDIPEGYSVSREKKERFSLILESASTNQTSMYLCASSPPFDTGELFFGEGSRLTVL.

The gene calls are TRBV2 and TRBJ2-1; maybe TRBD2 (5 bases). V lost 7 bases to trimming and J lost 6 bases, with 16 bases between them. Germline values: CDR1 SNHLY, CDR2 FYNNEI. This CDR3 is built from 14 residues. CDR3 coding DNA: TGTGCCAGCATGAAGTGGGAGTCGGGCAATGAGCAGTTCTTC. Its protein is CASMKWESGNEQFF. The full variable domain, its missing parts supplied by reference TRBV2 and TRBJ2-1, is EPEVTQTPSHQVTQMGQEVILRCVPISNHLYFYWYRQILGQKVEFLVSFYNNEISEKSEIFDDQFSVERPDGSNFTLKIRSTKLEDSAMYFCASMKWESGNEQFFGPGTRLTVL.

This chain links TRBV28 with TRBJ2-7; the D gene is possibly TRBD1 (6 bases). CDR1 MDHEN and CDR2 SYDVKM come from the germline V gene. V gave up 5 bases and J gave up 2 bases, with 13 bases separating them. This CDR3 contains 14 residues. The CDR3 region has the DNA TGTGCCAGCAGTCGCCTACAGGGTCCCTACGAGCAGTACTTC. This codes for CASSRLQGPYEQYF.

The V call is TRBV11-2, the J call TRBJ1-5; 11 positions match TRBD1. This CDR3 region has 17 residues. The germline V gene has CDR1 SGHAT and CDR2 FQNNGV. V was pared by 4 bases and J by 3 bases, with 8 bases of the junction left unmatched. The CDR3, as DNA: TGTGCCAGCAGCTCCGGGGGGACAGGGGGTATCAATCAGCCCCAGCATTTT. Translating it yields CASSSGGTGGINQPQHF.

The rearrangement joins TRBV7-8 to TRBJ2-7, with D perhaps TRBD2 (5 bases). Looked up from germline, CDR1 is SGHVS and CDR2 is FQNEAQ. This CDR3 is built from 13 residues. With 6 bases removed from V and 1 base from J, the gap between germline ends came to 10 bases. The CDR3 region has the DNA TGTGCCAGCAGACCCGGGGAGTCCTACGAGCAGTACTTC. This codes for CASRPGESYEQYF.

The rearrangement joins TRBV28 to TRBJ2-3; D possibly corresponds to TRBD2 (6 bases). The CDR3 spans 19 residues. The germline V gene encodes CDR1 MDHEN and CDR2 SYDVKM. V lost 1 base and J lost 6, with 26 bases in between. The CDR3: CASSLSAGWRDSSGDTQYF. The CDR3 nucleotides read TGTGCCAGCAGTTTATCCGCAGGATGGCGGGATTCGTCGGGTGATACGCAGTATTTT.

V usage is TRBV11-3 and J usage is TRBJ1-1, with a possible D match to TRBD1 (5 bases). Trimming pared 0 bases from V and 3 bases from J, leaving 14 bases between. CDR1 SGHNT and CDR2 YENEEA come from the germline V gene. The CDR3 is 16 amino acids. This chain's CDR3 is CASSLEGGAEHTEAFF. CDR3 in DNA: TGTGCCAGCAGCTTAGAGGGGGGTGCTGAACACACTGAAGCTTTCTTT.

The chain couples TRBV7-3 to TRBJ2-1; 9 bases map to TRBD2. Germline V CDR1 and CDR2: SGHTA, FQGTGA. CDR3 length: 17 amino acids. J gave up 5 bases and V 1 base, and 9 bases lay outside the gene matches. The CDR3 sequence is CASSLIPFAGGHNEQFF. CDR3 in DNA: TGTGCCAGCAGCTTAATCCCCTTTGCGGGGGGGCACAATGAGCAGTTCTTC.

The chain carries TRBV5-1 and TRBJ1-2; perhaps TRBD1 as D (6 bases). This CDR3 is 15 amino acids long. Deletions cut 4 bases from V and 0 bases from J, with 13 bases between. CDR1 and CDR2 from the germline V gene are SGHRS and YFSETQ. The chain's CDR3 is CASSPTGGSNYGYTF. CDR3 DNA sequence: TGCGCCAGCAGCCCCACTGGGGGCTCTAACTATGGCTACACCTTC.

The rearrangement uses TRBV4-2 and TRBJ1-6; 7 bases align to TRBD1. The CDR3 covers 16 residues. Germline values: CDR1 LGHNA, CDR2 YNFKEQ. Trimming at V came to 4 bases and at J to 5 bases, leaving 8 bases not matched to a gene. The CDR3 nucleotides are TGTGCCAGCAGCCTGCGGACAGGCGGCGATAATTCACCCCTCCACTTT. This codes for CASSLRTGGDNSPLHF.

The gene calls are TRBV19 and TRBJ1-5, with 7 bases matching TRBD1. The ends lost 8 bases at V and 2 bases at J; junction bases unmatched: 15. The germline V gene has CDR1 LNHDA and CDR2 SQIVND (reference sequence). The CDR3 totals 17 residues. In DNA, the CDR3 is TGTGCCAGTTCTTCCCGACAGGGCCCAAAGGGCAATCAGCCCCAGCATTTT. Residues: CASSSRQGPKGNQPQHF.

The V call is TRBV6-1, the J call TRBJ2-5, with D perhaps matching TRBD1 (5 bases). V was shortened by 4 bases and J by 3 bases, with 9 bases between the two germline ends. The CDR3 runs to 13 residues. CDR1 MNHNS and CDR2 SASEGT come from the germline V gene. CDR3 amino acids: CASSVIGEETQYF. The CDR3, as DNA: TGTGCCAGCAGTGTGATAGGGGAAGAGACCCAGTACTTC.

This sequence joins TRBV5-4 and TRBJ2-6; D possibly corresponds to TRBD1 (5 bases). Germline values: CDR1 SGHNT, CDR2 YYREEE (reference sequence). The CDR3 totals 15 residues. Between the trimmed V and J ends, which lost 4 bases and 1 base, there was a span of 9 bases. As DNA, the CDR3 is TGTGCCAGCAGCCGCAAGGGGTCTGGGGCCAACGTCCTGACTTTC. Encoded protein: CASSRKGSGANVLTF.

In its sample, this clone was seen once. The rearrangement joins TRBV5-5 to TRBJ2-7; D not resolved. The V and J ends lost 0 bases and 4 bases respectively, with 14 bases between them. CDR3 size: 15 residues. Germline CDR1 is SGHKS and CDR2 is YYEKEE (reference sequence). CDR3 region: CASSLGPPPIYEQYF. The CDR3, as DNA: TGTGCCAGCAGCTTGGGTCCTCCCCCTATATACGAGCAGTACTTC.

This chain links TRBV6-6 with TRBJ2-2, with 8 bases identical to TRBD2. Germline CDR1 reads MNHNY; CDR2 reads SVGAGI (reference sequence). J gave up 0 bases and V 4 bases, and 4 bases lay outside the gene matches. This CDR3 spans 16 amino acids. This CDR3 is CASSSGLATNTGELFF. In nucleotides, the CDR3 is TGTGCCAGCAGTTCCGGACTAGCAACGAACACCGGGGAGCTGTTTTTT.

This rearrangement joins TRBV12-5 to TRBJ1-6; 7 bases map to TRBD1. Germline assignment: CDR1 LGHNT and CDR2 FRNRAP. This CDR3 is 15 amino acids long. V trimming: 5 bases; J trimming: 9 bases; junction bases outside the gene matches: 10. The CDR3 nucleotides read TGTGCTAGTGGTCATTCCACAGGGGTGGGTTCACCCCTCCACTTT. Protein: CASGHSTGVGSPLHF.

The chain carries TRBV28 and TRBJ2-5; the D gene is possibly TRBD1 (6 bases). This CDR3 region has 14 residues. CDR1 and CDR2 from the germline V gene are MDHEN and SYDVKM. The V end was cut by 5 bases, the J end by 5 bases, with 15 bases between. CDR3 sequence: CASSPPGTLETQYF. The CDR3 DNA reads as TGTGCCAGCAGTCCCCCAGGGACACTGGAGACCCAGTACTTC. The variable domain in full, completed from reference TRBV28 and TRBJ2-5, reads DVKVTQSSRYLVKRTGEKVFLECVQDMDHENMFWYRQDPGLGLRLIYFSYDVKMKEKGDIPEGYSVSREKKERFSLILESASTNQTSMYLCASSPPGTLETQYFGPGTRLLVL.

This chain joins TRBV6-5 and TRBJ1-1; D remains unclear. CDR3 length equals 15 residues. The germline V gene has CDR1 MNHEY and CDR2 SVGAGI. The V gene lost 6 bases and the J gene lost 1 base, with 15 bases spanning the gap. In nucleotides, the CDR3 is TGTGCCAGCAGGGTCGTGTTTGGAGAGAACACTGAAGCTTTCTTT. Its translation is CASRVVFGENTEAFF.

CDR3 loop: CASSEADRLYGYTF. CDR3 in DNA: TGTGCCAGCAGTGAAGCCGACAGGCTCTATGGCTACACCTTC. This chain connects TRBV6-1 to TRBJ1-2, with TRBD1 as a possible D gene (6 bases). Looked up from germline, CDR1 is MNHNS and CDR2 is SASEGT. This CDR3 is built from 14 residues. Between the trimmed V and J ends, which lost 0 bases and 4 bases, there was a span of 9 bases.

J is TRBJ2-1 and V is TRBV13, with 10 positions matching TRBD1. V lost 4 bases to trimming and J lost 5 bases; unmatched junction nucleotides: 5. CDR3 length: 15 amino acids. The germline V gene encodes CDR1 PRHDT and CDR2 FYEKMQ (reference sequence). CDR3 bases: TGTGCCAGCAGCTGGACAGGGGGGGGGAACAATGAGCAGTTCTTC. Encoded protein: CASSWTGGGNNEQFF.

The chain couples TRBV28 to TRBJ1-2; TRBD1 aligns across 9 bases. Germline V gives CDR1 MDHEN, CDR2 SYDVKM. The CDR3 length is 15 residues. V dropped 5 bases and J dropped 4; count of bases not matched to a gene: 8. The CDR3 DNA reads TGTGCCAGCAGTCTACAAGGGACAGGGTCCTATGGCTACACCTTC. Amino acid sequence: CASSLQGTGSYGYTF.

The rearrangement uses TRBV28 and TRBJ2-1; D gene unclear. CDR3 length: 13 amino acids. V gave up 6 bases and J gave up 8 bases, with 14 bases separating them. The germline gives CDR1 MDHEN, CDR2 SYDVKM. The DNA of the CDR3 is TGTGCCAGCAGCCGTCCCCCCTTGTATGAGCAGTTCTTC. Protein: CASSRPPLYEQFF.

The V gene is TRBV6-1, the J gene TRBJ2-7; 7 positions match TRBD1. Per germline, CDR1 MNHNS and CDR2 SASEGT. J was trimmed by 2 bases and V by 1 base; bases with no gene match: 5. The CDR3 sequence is 15 residues long. CDR3 nucleotide sequence: TGTGCCAGCAGTGAAGGGGAGAGGGGGCCCTACGAGCAGTACTTC. Protein product: CASSEGERGPYEQYF.

The V and J genes are TRBV28 and TRBJ2-7; 7 nucleotides match TRBD2. The CDR3 has 15 residues. Looked up from germline, CDR1 is MDHEN and CDR2 is SYDVKM. With 10 bases clipped from V and 0 bases from J, the junction kept 12 bases outside the gene matches. CDR3 region: CATLGGSLPSYEQYF. CDR3 bases: TGTGCCACCCTGGGCGGGAGTCTTCCCTCCTACGAGCAGTACTTC.

CDR3 region: CTSSRFPPSGSYWSYNEQFF. The DNA of the CDR3 is TGCACCAGCAGCCGATTCCCACCTAGCGGGAGTTATTGGTCCTACAATGAGCAGTTCTTC. The chain has TRBV1 and TRBJ2-1; the table calls TRBD2, which could not be checked here. TRBV1 constitutes a pseudogene. CDR3 length: 20 amino acids.

The chain recombines TRBV9 with TRBJ1-3; 11 nucleotides line up with TRBD1. The CDR3 extends over 16 amino acids. Per germline, CDR1 SGDLS and CDR2 YYNGEE. V was pared by 4 bases and J by 2 bases, with 5 bases of the junction left unmatched. The CDR3 bases are TGTGCCAGCAGCTCCTCGGGACAGGGGGCTGGAAACACCATATATTTT. As protein: CASSSSGQGAGNTIYF.

The rearrangement joins TRBV7-2 to TRBJ2-7; 10 bases line up with TRBD2. Losses at the gene ends were 4 bases for V and 0 bases for J; bases not matched to a gene: 6. CDR3 length: 16 residues. The germline V gene has CDR1 SGHTA and CDR2 FQGNSA. In nucleotides, the CDR3 is TGTGCCAGCAGCTGGGGACTAGCGCCTAGCTCCTACGAGCAGTACTTC. The encoded protein is CASSWGLAPSSYEQYF.